Each of the 25 T cell receptor beta chains below was sequenced from the same sample in a study of shared clonotypes between healthy human individuals. Using immunoSEQ multiplex PCR, the repertoire was profiled, and TCRdb retains in-frame clones only, with some absent. The sample holds about 110,000 clones; roughly 70% are singletons and the top ten take around 25%. The specimen was memory CD8+ T cells sorted from blood. Subset indicated: CD45RO+ cells pooled with CCR7-negative TemRA cells. Source of these receptors: a woman in her thirties in good health.

This clone was recorded a few times. The chain combines TRBV4-1 with TRBJ2-1, with D possibly matching TRBD1 (5 bases). Deletions cut 5 bases from V and 9 bases from J, with 11 bases between. CDR3 length: 12 residues. The germline V gene has CDR1 MGHRA and CDR2 YSYEKL. The CDR3 DNA is TGCGCCAGCAGCTCACAGGCGACTGAGCAGTTCTTC. It translates to CASSSQATEQFF.

The chain is built from TRBV29-1 and TRBJ1-1; TRBD1 agrees at 9 bases. In germline, CDR1 is SQVTM, CDR2 ANQGSEA. V shed 6 bases, J shed 11 bases, and the junction held 19 bases outside the gene matches. There are 15 residues in the CDR3. CDR3 loop: CSVGFGTGSGSGAFF. Written as DNA, the CDR3 is TGCAGCGTGGGGTTTGGGACAGGGAGCGGGAGTGGGGCTTTCTTT.

The chain combines TRBV29-1 with TRBJ1-1; the match to TRBD1 covers 7 bases. Trimming took 7 bases from V and 5 from J; bases not matched to a gene: 13. CDR3 length: 14 residues. Germline lookup yields CDR1 SQVTM and CDR2 ANQGSEA. The CDR3 nucleotides read TGCAGCGGAACAGGGGCCCGGATGGGGACTGAAGCTTTCTTT. Its protein product is CSGTGARMGTEAFF.

Details on this clone: One base away lies a much larger clone, so this may be a sequencing read error. Within the sample, other DNA sequences also encode this same CDR3. The chain employs TRBV6-1 and TRBJ2-7, with TRBD1 identical over 7 bases. This CDR3 spans 14 amino acids. Germline loops: CDR1 MNHNS, CDR2 SASEGT. Unmatched junction bases numbered 0, after V lost 1 base and J lost 0 bases. The chain's CDR3 is CASSEGDSSYEQYF. Written as DNA, the CDR3 is TGTGCCAGCAGTGAAGGGGACAGCTCCTACGAGCAGTACTTC.

Ten or more counts support this clone. The V gene is TRBV7-9, the J gene TRBJ1-1, with unresolved D. The CDR3 consists of 12 residues. Germline CDR1 is SEHNR and CDR2 is FQNEAQ (reference sequence). The V end was cut by 5 bases, the J end by 1 base, with 5 bases between. CDR3 sequence: CASSKTNTEAFF. CDR3 bases: TGTGCCAGCAGCAAGACGAACACTGAAGCTTTCTTT.

This clone was recorded many times. The rearrangement joins TRBV25-1 to TRBJ2-5, with D perhaps TRBD1 (6 bases). V lost 3 bases to trimming and J lost 4 bases, with 12 bases between them. The CDR3 extends over 14 amino acids. Germline V gene lookup returns CDR1 MGHDK and CDR2 SYGVNS. The DNA of the CDR3 is TGTGCCAGCAGTGATCAGGGGTACCGAGAGACCCAGTACTTC. It codes for CASSDQGYRETQYF. Full variable domain (remainder filled in from reference TRBV25-1 and TRBJ2-5): EADIYQTPRYLVIGTGKKITLECSQTMGHDKMYWYQQDPGMELHLIHYSYGVNSTEKGDLSSESTVSRIRTEHFPLTLESARPSHTSQYLCASSDQGYRETQYFGPGTRLLVL.

A word on this clone: The junction departs from germline at one end; a sequencing error may be responsible. V gene TRBV11-2 combines with J gene TRBJ2-5; 8 bases fit TRBD1. The CDR3 consists of 16 residues. Germline V gives CDR1 SGHAT, CDR2 FQNNGV. CDR3 loop: CASSLVSGGGQGTQYF. CDR3 DNA sequence: TGTGCCAGCAGCTTAGTCTCAGGGGGCGGACAAGGGACCCAGTACTTC.

This clone was recorded only once. The chain is built from TRBV7-9 and TRBJ2-5; D uncertain. Trimming left V 6 bases short and J 2 bases short, with 10 bases between. Germline CDR1 is SEHNR and CDR2 is FQNEAQ (reference sequence). The CDR3 consists of 13 residues. In nucleotides, the CDR3 is TGTGCCAGCAGTTTGGCAGCTCAAGAGACCCAGTACTTC. Protein product: CASSLAAQETQYF. Together with reference TRBV7-9 and TRBJ2-5, the CDR3 gives the full variable domain: DTGVSQNPRHKITKRGQNVTFRCDPISEHNRLYWYRQTLGQGPEFLTYFQNEAQLEKSRLLSDRFSAERPKGSFSTLEIQRTEQGDSAMYLCASSLAAQETQYFGPGTRLLVL.

This rearrangement joins TRBV27 to TRBJ2-5; TRBD1 or TRBD2 may be the D gene (5 bases each). V was pared by 3 bases and J by 3 bases, with 11 bases between. The CDR3 sequence is 14 residues long. Germline V gene lookup returns CDR1 MNHEY and CDR2 SMNVEV (reference sequence). The chain's CDR3 is CASSLGPTEETQYF. CDR3 coding DNA: TGTGCCAGCAGTTTGGGACCCACCGAAGAGACCCAGTACTTC.

The rearrangement joins TRBV19 to TRBJ2-7; perhaps TRBD1 as D (6 bases). There are 14 residues in the CDR3. V lost 6 bases, J lost 4 bases, and 16 bases lay in between. Germline assignment: CDR1 LNHDA and CDR2 SQIVND (reference sequence). CDR3: CASSSTGRYYEQYF. DNA for the CDR3: TGTGCCAGTAGCTCGACAGGCAGATATTACGAGCAGTACTTC.

V gene TRBV7-9 combines with J gene TRBJ2-7; 8 nucleotides agree with TRBD1. The V gene's germline CDR1 is SEHNR and CDR2 FQNEAQ (reference sequence). The CDR3 runs to 15 residues. J was trimmed by 5 bases and V by 5 bases; bases with no gene match: 11. For the CDR3, the DNA is TGTGCCAGCAGCCCGGGACAGGCTTATTTGAACGAGCAGTACTTC. Residues: CASSPGQAYLNEQYF.

This chain connects TRBV28 to TRBJ1-2, with a tentative D call TRBD1 (5 bases). The length of the CDR3 is 18 residues. Trimming removed 1 base at V and 2 bases at J, with 20 bases between. Germline lookup yields CDR1 MDHEN and CDR2 SYDVKM. CDR3: CASSLSSVEDRRNYGYTF. CDR3 nucleotides: TGTGCCAGCAGTTTATCGTCGGTGGAAGACAGACGCAACTATGGCTACACCTTC.

This clone occurred once. This chain connects TRBV7-9 to TRBJ2-7; possibly TRBD2 for D (6 bases). The ends were cut back, 6 bases at V and 0 bases at J, with 15 bases in the middle. Germline V lookup: CDR1 SEHNR, CDR2 FQNEAQ (reference sequence). This CDR3 has 15 amino acids. Written as DNA, the CDR3 is TGTGCCAGCAGTCGCCCGGGGCGGGACTCCTACGAGCAGTACTTC. It is translated as CASSRPGRDSYEQYF.

As to this clone: One end of the junction is discordant with germline, which a read error may explain. The chain employs TRBV2 and TRBJ2-1; D possibly corresponds to TRBD1 (6 bases). The CDR3 has 10 residues. Germline CDR1 is SNHLY and CDR2 is FYNNEI. CDR3 nucleotides: TGTGCCAGCCAGGGGAACACCCACCTCTTC. Residues: CASQGNTHLF. Together with reference TRBV2 and TRBJ2-1, the CDR3 gives the full variable domain: EPEVTQTPSHQVTQMGQEVILRCVPISNHLYFYWYRQILGQKVEFLVSFYNNEISEKSEIFDDQFSVERPDGSNFTLKIRSTKLEDSAMYFCASQGNTHLFGPGTRLTVL.

This sequence joins TRBV27 and TRBJ1-2; D uncertain. V was pared by 6 bases and J by 6 bases, with 23 bases between. CDR3 length equals 16 residues. Germline V gene data show CDR1 as MNHEY and CDR2 as SMNVEV (reference sequence). The CDR3 sequence: CASSPRPPGVLDGYTF. The CDR3 DNA is TGTGCCAGCAGCCCAAGACCGCCCGGAGTTTTGGATGGCTACACCTTC.

The CDR3: CASSPWTGTNTEAFF. The CDR3 nucleotides are TGTGCCAGCAGCCCCTGGACAGGGACGAACACTGAAGCTTTCTTT. This chain uses TRBV7-9 with TRBJ1-1; TRBD1 agrees at 8 bases. The V and J ends lost 5 bases and 1 base, in that order; junction bases with no gene match: 6. This CDR3 has 15 residues. In germline, CDR1 is SEHNR, CDR2 FQNEAQ (reference sequence).

V and J are TRBV27 and TRBJ1-5; unclear D gene. This CDR3 comprises 13 residues. Trimming removed 4 bases from V and 6 bases from J, with 10 bases in between. Germline CDR1 MNHEY, CDR2 SMNVEV (reference sequence). CDR3 nucleotide sequence: TGTGCCAGCAGTTATTCAATTCGTCAGCCCCAGCATTTT. It encodes CASSYSIRQPQHF.

This clone was counted a single time. The V call is TRBV19, the J call TRBJ1-2; no definite D call. This CDR3 comprises 14 residues. With 4 bases removed from V and 6 bases from J, the gap between germline ends came to 15 bases. The germline CDR1 and CDR2 sequences are LNHDA and SQIVND (reference sequence). The DNA of the CDR3 is TGTGCCAGTAGTAAAAACAGAGCCCCGGATGGCTACACCTTC. Its protein product is CASSKNRAPDGYTF.

The chain has TRBV18 and TRBJ1-3; D possibly corresponds to TRBD1 (5 bases). The CDR3 is 17 residues long. Germline assignment: CDR1 KGHSH and CDR2 LQKENI. The V and J ends lost 3 bases and 3 bases respectively, with 18 bases between them. The CDR3 nucleotides are TGTGCCAGCTCACCCCCCGGGGGTCGCTCGGTTGGAAACACCATATATTTT. It specifies CASSPPGGRSVGNTIYF. Using reference TRBV18 and TRBJ1-3 for the parts outside the CDR3, the full variable domain is NAGVMQNPRHLVRRRGQEARLRCSPMKGHSHVYWYRQLPEEGLKFMVYLQKENIIDESGMPKERFSAEFPKEGPSILRIQQVVRGDSAAYFCASSPPGGRSVGNTIYFGEGSWLTVV.

This sequence joins TRBV6-4 and TRBJ2-3, with 11 bases fitting TRBD2. CDR1 and CDR2 from the germline V gene are MRHNA and SNTAGT. The CDR3 length is 16 residues. Trimming cost V 2 bases and J 1 base; bases outside gene matches: 2. The CDR3 reads CASSDTSGSGTDTQYF. The CDR3 DNA reads TGTGCCAGCAGTGACACTAGCGGGAGCGGCACAGATACGCAGTATTTT.

This clone occurred many times. The chain joins TRBV2 to TRBJ2-6; TRBD2 matches at 7 bases. The germline V gene has CDR1 SNHLY and CDR2 FYNNEI. The CDR3 sequence is 16 residues long. V lost 3 bases to trimming and J lost 1 base; unmatched junction nucleotides: 3. CDR3 sequence: CASSDSGGSGANVLTF. In nucleotides, the CDR3 is TGTGCCAGCAGTGACTCGGGAGGATCTGGGGCCAACGTCCTGACTTTC. Drawing the rest from reference TRBV2 and TRBJ2-6, the complete variable domain is EPEVTQTPSHQVTQMGQEVILRCVPISNHLYFYWYRQILGQKVEFLVSFYNNEISEKSEIFDDQFSVERPDGSNFTLKIRSTKLEDSAMYFCASSDSGGSGANVLTFGAGSRLTVL.

The V and J genes are TRBV28 and TRBJ2-7; TRBD2 aligns across 15 bases. Germline V gene sequence: CDR1 MDHEN, CDR2 SYDVKM. J was trimmed by 9 bases and V by 5 bases; bases with no gene match: 8. The CDR3 is made up of 15 amino acids. CDR3 loop: CASSDRTSGGDGQYF. The DNA for the CDR3 is TGTGCCAGCAGTGACCGGACTAGCGGGGGGGACGGGCAGTACTTC.

The chain is built from TRBV28 and TRBJ2-1, with D tentatively TRBD1 (6 bases). The CDR3 consists of 14 residues. Trimming cost V 8 bases and J 3 bases, with 14 bases left between them. Germline V gene data show CDR1 as MDHEN and CDR2 as SYDVKM. The CDR3 DNA reads as TGTGCCAGCTACAAACAGGGCATCTACAATGAGCAGTTCTTC. Amino acids: CASYKQGIYNEQFF. Complete variable domain (other parts from reference TRBV28 and TRBJ2-1): DVKVTQSSRYLVKRTGEKVFLECVQDMDHENMFWYRQDPGLGLRLIYFSYDVKMKEKGDIPEGYSVSREKKERFSLILESASTNQTSMYLCASYKQGIYNEQFFGPGTRLTVL.

The V call is TRBV11-2, the J call TRBJ2-1; D remains ambiguous. The CDR3 is 13 residues long. Per germline, CDR1 SGHAT and CDR2 FQNNGV. Trimming took off 0 bases at V and 6 bases at J, with 6 bases between the two ends. This chain's CDR3 is CASSLEYGNEQFF. The CDR3 region has the DNA TGTGCCAGCAGCTTAGAGTACGGCAATGAGCAGTTCTTC. Full variable domain (remainder filled in from reference TRBV11-2 and TRBJ2-1): EAGVAQSPRYKIIEKRQSVAFWCNPISGHATLYWYQQILGQGPKLLIQFQNNGVVDDSQLPKDRFSAERLKGVDSTLKIQPAKLEDSAVYLCASSLEYGNEQFFGPGTRLTVL.

This rearrangement joins TRBV6-4 to TRBJ2-3, with D perhaps matching TRBD1 or TRBD2 (6 bases each). Looked up from germline, CDR1 is MRHNA and CDR2 is SNTAGT. The CDR3 is made up of 15 amino acids. V was trimmed by 8 bases and J by 2 bases, leaving 17 bases between them. CDR3 sequence: CASRVGTGATDTQYF. DNA for the CDR3: TGTGCCAGCCGGGTGGGGACGGGGGCCACAGATACGCAGTATTTT.